This is a list of T cell receptor beta chains from one sample in a study of T-cell reconstitution after alpha-beta-depleted transplantation in children. MiXCR was run by TCRdb on the PCR reads, yielding one entry per CDR3 protein. This sample has about 460,000 distinct CDR3 sequences, with under 12% found just once. The source was PBMCs, collected before TCRalphabeta/CD19-depleted stem cell transplant. The receptors were sampled from a child aged 2 to 15 with inherited bone marrow failure, due to receive a stem cell transplant. The CDR3 runs from the conserved cysteine through the conserved F or W. A D gene is named only where the DNA matches it firmly. Part of the rows lack a size; the others show once, few, many or a class for expanded clones.

>TRBJ2-5|TRBV12-3/TRBV12-4|TRBD2|.
TGTGCCAGCAGTTTACTCGTCCGCTTTGGGACTAGGACCGCGCGAGAGACCCAGTACTTC
CASSLLVRFGTRTARETQYF
>TRBJ1-5|TRBV20-1|.|few
TGCAGTGCTAGAGACTCCGGGACAAGCCCCCAGGCCCAGCATTTT
CSARDSGTSPQAQHF
>TRBJ2-7|TRBV27|TRBD2|.
TGTGCCAGCAGTCCTATAGCGGGGAACCTTTACGAGCAGTACTTC
CASSPIAGNLYEQYF
>TRBJ1-1|TRBV10-2|TRBD1|many
TGCGCCAGCAGTGAGTTCCTGACCTGGACAGGGGAGGGGAACACTGAAGCTTTCTTT
CASSEFLTWTGEGNTEAFF
>TRBJ2-7|TRBV28|TRBD1|many
TGTGCCAGCAGTCGGACAGGCTTCACTCCCTACGAGCAGTACTTC
CASSRTGFTPYEQYF
>TRBJ2-7|TRBV20-1|.|.
TGCAGTGCTAGAGAAGCCCCCACCTACGAGCAGTACTTC
CSAREAPTYEQYF
>TRBJ2-1|TRBV7-9|TRBD2|few
TGTGCCAGCAGCTTAGCGGCGGGGGGAAGCTCCTACAATGAGCAGTTCTTC
CASSLAAGGSSYNEQFF
>TRBJ2-7|TRBV27|.|many
TGTGCCAGCAGTTTAATGAGGGCAACCGGGCCCTACGAGCAGTACTTC
CASSLMRATGPYEQYF
>TRBJ2-4|TRBV5-1|.|.
TGCGCCAGCAGCTTCCTCCCGAACGGGCAAGGCAAAAACATTCAGTACTTC
CASSFLPNGQGKNIQYF
>TRBJ1-2|TRBV12-3/TRBV12-4|.|many
TGTGCCAGCAGTCAACAGGGCTATGGCTACACCTTC
CASSQQGYGYTF
>TRBJ2-2|TRBV28|TRBD1|many
TGTGCCAGCAGGTTGACAGGGTATAACGGGGAGCTGTTTTTT
CASRLTGYNGELFF
>TRBJ2-2|TRBV11-2|.|many
TGTGCCAGCAGCCGGCACAGGGTGGAGAACACCGGGGAGCTGTTTTTT
CASSRHRVENTGELFF
>TRBJ2-7|TRBV20-1|.|.
TGCAGTGCTAGAATTGGGCGGACCTACGAGCAGTACTTC
CSARIGRTYEQYF
>TRBJ2-4|TRBV29-1|.|.
TGCAGCGTTCAGGGGAGGATGAACAAAAACATTCAGTACTTC
CSVQGRMNKNIQYF
>TRBJ2-7|TRBV7-2|TRBD2|many
TGTGCCAGCAGCTCGACTAGCGGGAGCCCCGAGCAGTACTTC
CASSSTSGSPEQYF
>TRBJ2-1|TRBV2|.|few
TGTGCCAGCAGTGGCCAGGGTTTCTACAATGAGCAGTTCTTC
CASSGQGFYNEQFF
>TRBJ2-7|TRBV2|.|many
TGTGCCAGCAAGGTGGCTCCCCCCTACGAGCAGTACTTC
CASKVAPPYEQYF
>TRBJ2-1|TRBV12-3/TRBV12-4|.|many
TGTGCCAGCAGTTTGGCGGGCCACTACAATGAGCAGTTCTTC
CASSLAGHYNEQFF
>TRBJ2-3|TRBV4-3|.|few
TGCGCCAGCAGCTCGACTAGGGGCGCAGATACGCAGTATTTT
CASSSTRGADTQYF
>TRBJ2-5|TRBV20-1|.|few
TGCAGTGCTAGCATGGTCGCGGCCCAAGAGACCCAGTACTTC
CSASMVAAQETQYF
>TRBJ1-4|TRBV5-1|.|many
TGCGCCAGCAGCTTGTCCCCTGAAGAAAAACTGTTTTTT
CASSLSPEEKLFF
>TRBJ2-3|TRBV10-3|TRBD2|many
TGTGCCATCAGTAGGACTAGCGGGAGGGCAGATACGCAGTATTTT
CAISRTSGRADTQYF
>TRBJ2-3|TRBV24-1|.|many
TGTGCCACCAGTGATACCGCCGGGACGCAGTATTTT
CATSDTAGTQYF
>TRBJ2-3|TRBV5-1|.|many
TGCGCCAGCAGCTTGCTTGGAGCCCCAGATACGCAGTATTTT
CASSLLGAPDTQYF
>TRBJ2-7|TRBV27|.|.
TGTGCCAGCAGTCCTCGCGGAAGGGGGTCCTACGAGCAGTACTTC
CASSPRGRGSYEQYF
>TRBJ2-1|TRBV19|TRBD2|.
TGTGCCAGTACCGCGAGCGGGGCCAATAATGAGCAGTTCTTC
CASTASGANNEQFF
>TRBJ2-7|TRBV30|TRBD1|many
TGTGCCTGGAGTGTTGAGGGACAGGACCCTAGGGAGCAGTACTTC
CAWSVEGQDPREQYF
>TRBJ2-7|TRBV28|.|many
TGTGCCAGCAGTTTATGGGGGGCTACCGACTCCTACGAGCAGTACTTC
CASSLWGATDSYEQYF
>TRBJ1-1|TRBV4-3|.|many
TGCGCCAGCAGCCCAGGGTATCGCACTGAAGCTTTCTTT
CASSPGYRTEAFF